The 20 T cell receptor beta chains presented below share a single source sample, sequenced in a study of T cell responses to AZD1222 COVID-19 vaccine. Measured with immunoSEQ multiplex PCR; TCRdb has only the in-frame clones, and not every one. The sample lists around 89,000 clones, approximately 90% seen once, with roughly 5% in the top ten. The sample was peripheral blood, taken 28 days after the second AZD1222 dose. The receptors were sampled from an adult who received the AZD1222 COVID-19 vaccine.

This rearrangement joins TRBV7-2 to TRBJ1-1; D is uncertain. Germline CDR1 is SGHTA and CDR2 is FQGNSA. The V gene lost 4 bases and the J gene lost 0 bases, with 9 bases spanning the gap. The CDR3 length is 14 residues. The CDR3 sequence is CASSSKVMNTEAFF. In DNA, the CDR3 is TGTGCCAGCAGCTCAAAAGTAATGAACACTGAAGCTTTCTTT.

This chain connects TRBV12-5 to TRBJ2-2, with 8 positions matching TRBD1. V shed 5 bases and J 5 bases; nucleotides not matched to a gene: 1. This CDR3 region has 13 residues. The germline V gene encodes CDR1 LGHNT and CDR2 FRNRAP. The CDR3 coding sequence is TGTGCTAGTGGTACAGGGGGAACCGGGGAGCTGTTTTTT. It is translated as CASGTGGTGELFF.

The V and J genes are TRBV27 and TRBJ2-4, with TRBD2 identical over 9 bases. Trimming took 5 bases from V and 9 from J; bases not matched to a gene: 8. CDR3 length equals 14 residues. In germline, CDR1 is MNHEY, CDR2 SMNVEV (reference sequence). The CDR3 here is CASSPSAGGGIQYF. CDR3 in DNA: TGTGCCAGCAGTCCGTCGGCGGGGGGGGGCATTCAGTACTTC.

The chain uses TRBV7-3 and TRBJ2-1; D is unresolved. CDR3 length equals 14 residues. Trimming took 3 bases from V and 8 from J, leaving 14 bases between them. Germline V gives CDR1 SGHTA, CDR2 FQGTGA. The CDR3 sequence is CASSFGSPNDEQFF. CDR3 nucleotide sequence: TGTGCCAGCAGCTTCGGGTCTCCTAACGATGAGCAGTTCTTC. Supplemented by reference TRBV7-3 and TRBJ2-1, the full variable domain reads GAGVSQTPSNKVTEKGKYVELRCDPISGHTALYWYRQSLGQGPEFLIYFQGTGAADDSGLPNDRFFAVRPEGSVSTLKIQRTERGDSAVYLCASSFGSPNDEQFFGPGTRLTVL.

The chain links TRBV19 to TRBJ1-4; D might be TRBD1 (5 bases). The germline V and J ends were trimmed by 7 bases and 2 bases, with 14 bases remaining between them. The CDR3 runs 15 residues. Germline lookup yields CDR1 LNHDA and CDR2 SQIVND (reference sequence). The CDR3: CASIESGLTNEKLFF. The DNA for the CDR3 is TGTGCCAGTATCGAATCGGGACTGACTAATGAAAAACTGTTTTTT.

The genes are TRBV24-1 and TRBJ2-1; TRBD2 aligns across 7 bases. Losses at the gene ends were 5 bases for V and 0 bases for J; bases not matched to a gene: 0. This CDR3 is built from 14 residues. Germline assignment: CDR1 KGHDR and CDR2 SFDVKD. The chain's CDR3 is CATSAGGSYNEQFF. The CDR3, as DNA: TGTGCCACCAGTGCGGGGGGCTCCTACAATGAGCAGTTCTTC.

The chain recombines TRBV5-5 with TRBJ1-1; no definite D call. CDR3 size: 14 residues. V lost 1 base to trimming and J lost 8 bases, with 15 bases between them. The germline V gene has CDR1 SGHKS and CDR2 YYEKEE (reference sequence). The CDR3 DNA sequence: TGTGCCAGCAGCTTGTGGATGTCCCGCTCAGAAGCTTTCTTT. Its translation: CASSLWMSRSEAFF.

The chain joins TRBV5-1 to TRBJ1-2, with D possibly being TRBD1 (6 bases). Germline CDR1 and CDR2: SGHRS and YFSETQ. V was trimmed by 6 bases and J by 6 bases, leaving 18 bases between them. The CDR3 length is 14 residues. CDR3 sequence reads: CASTQDSSVNGYTF. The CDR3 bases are TGCGCCAGCACTCAGGACAGCTCGGTTAATGGCTACACCTTC.

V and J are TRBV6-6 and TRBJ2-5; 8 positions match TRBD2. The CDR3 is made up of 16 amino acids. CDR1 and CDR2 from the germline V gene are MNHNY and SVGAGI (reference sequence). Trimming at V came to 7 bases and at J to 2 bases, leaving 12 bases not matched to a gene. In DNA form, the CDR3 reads TGTGCCAGCACGATACGGCGGTCTAGCGGGCAAGAGACCCAGTACTTC. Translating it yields CASTIRRSSGQETQYF.

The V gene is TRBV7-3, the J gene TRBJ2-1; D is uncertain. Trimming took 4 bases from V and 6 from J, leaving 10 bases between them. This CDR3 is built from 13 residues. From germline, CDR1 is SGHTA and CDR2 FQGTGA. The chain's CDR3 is CASSYLEGNEQFF. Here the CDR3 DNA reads TGTGCCAGCAGCTATCTGGAAGGCAATGAGCAGTTCTTC.

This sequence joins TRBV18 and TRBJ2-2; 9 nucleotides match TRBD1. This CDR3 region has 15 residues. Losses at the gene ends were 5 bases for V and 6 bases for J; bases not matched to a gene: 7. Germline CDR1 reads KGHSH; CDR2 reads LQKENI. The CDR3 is CASSSGTGTAGELFF. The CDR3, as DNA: TGTGCCAGCTCATCAGGGACAGGGACGGCCGGGGAGCTGTTTTTT.

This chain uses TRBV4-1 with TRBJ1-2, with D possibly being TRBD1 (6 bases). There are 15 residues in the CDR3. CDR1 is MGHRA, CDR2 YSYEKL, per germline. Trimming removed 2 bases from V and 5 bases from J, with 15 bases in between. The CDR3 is CASSQQKGGSYGYTF. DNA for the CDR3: TGCGCCAGCAGCCAACAAAAGGGGGGAAGTTATGGCTACACCTTC.

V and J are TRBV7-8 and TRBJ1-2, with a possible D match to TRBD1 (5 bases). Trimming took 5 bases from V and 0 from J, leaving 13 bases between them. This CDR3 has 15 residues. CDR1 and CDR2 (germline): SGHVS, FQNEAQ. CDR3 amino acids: CASSGLGTTNYGYTF. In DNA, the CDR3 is TGTGCCAGCAGCGGTCTCGGGACGACTAACTATGGCTACACCTTC.

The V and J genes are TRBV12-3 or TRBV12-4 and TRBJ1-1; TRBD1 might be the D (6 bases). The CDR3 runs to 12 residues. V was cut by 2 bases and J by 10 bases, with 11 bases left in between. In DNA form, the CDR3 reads TGTGCCAGCAGTTTACCCCAGGGGAGAGCTTTCTTT. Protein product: CASSLPQGRAFF.

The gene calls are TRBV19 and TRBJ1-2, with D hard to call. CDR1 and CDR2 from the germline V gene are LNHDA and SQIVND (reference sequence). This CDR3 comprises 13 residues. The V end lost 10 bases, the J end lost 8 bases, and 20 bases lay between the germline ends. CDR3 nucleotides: TGTGCCACCCAGAAGATATCCGGGAACGGCTACACCTTC. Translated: CATQKISGNGYTF.

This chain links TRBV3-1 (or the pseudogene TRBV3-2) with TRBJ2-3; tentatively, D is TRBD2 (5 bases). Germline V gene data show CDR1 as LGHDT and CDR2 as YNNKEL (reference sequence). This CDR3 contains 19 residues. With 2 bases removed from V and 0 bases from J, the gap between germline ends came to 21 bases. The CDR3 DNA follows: TGTGCCAGCAGCCAAACTGTGGCCGGGGAGCACCCTAGCACAGATACGCAGTATTTT. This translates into CASSQTVAGEHPSTDTQYF.

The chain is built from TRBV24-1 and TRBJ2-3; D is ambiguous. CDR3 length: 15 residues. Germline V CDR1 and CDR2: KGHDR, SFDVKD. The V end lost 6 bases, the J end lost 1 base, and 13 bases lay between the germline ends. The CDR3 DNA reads TGTGCCACCAGTTCCGGACGCTCTGGCACAGATACGCAGTATTTT. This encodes CATSSGRSGTDTQYF.

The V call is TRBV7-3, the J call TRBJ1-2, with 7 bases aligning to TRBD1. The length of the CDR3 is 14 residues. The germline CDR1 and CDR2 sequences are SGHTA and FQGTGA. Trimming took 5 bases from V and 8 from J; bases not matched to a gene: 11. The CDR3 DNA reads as TGTGCCAGCAGCCAATCCCCCCAGGGGGACGGCTACACCTTC. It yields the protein CASSQSPQGDGYTF.

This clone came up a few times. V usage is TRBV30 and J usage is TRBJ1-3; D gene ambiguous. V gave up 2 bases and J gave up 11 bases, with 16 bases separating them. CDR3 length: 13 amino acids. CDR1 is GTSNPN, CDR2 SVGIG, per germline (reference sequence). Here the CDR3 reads CAWSPPPADPIYF. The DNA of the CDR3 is TGTGCCTGGAGTCCCCCTCCGGCTGACCCCATATATTTT.

CDR3 coding DNA: TGTGCCAGCAGCTTAGCGCGGACCTCCTGGGTGGACTCCTACAATGAGCAGTTCTTC. Amino acids: CASSLARTSWVDSYNEQFF. The rearrangement uses TRBV7-2 and TRBJ2-1; no definite D call. V lost 0 bases and J lost 0, with 18 bases in between. CDR3 size: 19 residues. Germline V gives CDR1 SGHTA, CDR2 FQGNSA.